The rows below give T cell receptor beta chains drawn from one sample of a study of naive and memory T cell subsets. TCRdb reprocessed the UMI-ligation and nested PCR reads via MiXCR and lists one record per CDR3 protein. The sample yields approximately 150,000 distinct CDR3 sequences, roughly 23% seen once. The sequenced sample was naive CD4+ T cells from blood. These receptors all stem from a human donor in good health. CDR3s include the opening cysteine and the closing phenylalanine or tryptophan. Fields, in order: J gene, V gene, D gene, clone size, CDR3 DNA, CDR3 protein. D genes are given only for firm matches. Clone size, where shown, is once, few, many, or a class for clones that have expanded.

j_gene: TRBJ1-2; v_gene: TRBV29-1; d_gene: TRBD1; abundance: few; CDR3nt: TGCAGCGTTGTTCCGGACAGGGCCTATGGCTACACCTTC; CDR3aa: CSVVPDRAYGYTF
j_gene: TRBJ2-5; v_gene: TRBV12-5; d_gene: NA; abundance: few; CDR3nt: TGTGCTAGTGCCACCGTTGGAGAGACCCAGTACTTC; CDR3aa: CASATVGETQYF
j_gene: TRBJ1-1; v_gene: TRBV29-1; d_gene: NA; abundance: few; CDR3nt: TGCAGCGGGGGGAAGAACACTGAAGCTTTCTTT; CDR3aa: CSGGKNTEAFF
j_gene: TRBJ2-1; v_gene: TRBV29-1; d_gene: TRBD2; abundance: many; CDR3nt: TGCAGCGTTGTTGCCGGGGGGGTAGAGCAGTTCTTC; CDR3aa: CSVVAGGVEQFF
j_gene: TRBJ2-4; v_gene: TRBV4-2; d_gene: TRBD2; abundance: many; CDR3nt: TGTGCCAGCAGCCAAGATCTGGGTAGCGGGAGCAGGGTCATTCAGTACTTC; CDR3aa: CASSQDLGSGSRVIQYF
j_gene: TRBJ2-1; v_gene: TRBV6-6; d_gene: TRBD2; abundance: NA; CDR3nt: TGTGCCAGCAGTTACCCCAGCGGGAGCTCCTACAATGAGCAGTTCTTC; CDR3aa: CASSYPSGSSYNEQFF
j_gene: TRBJ2-7; v_gene: TRBV7-2; d_gene: NA; abundance: NA; CDR3nt: TGTGCCAGCAGCATAGGGCTCGAGAGCTCCTACGAGCAGTACTTC; CDR3aa: CASSIGLESSYEQYF
j_gene: TRBJ2-1; v_gene: TRBV24-1; d_gene: NA; abundance: few; CDR3nt: TGTGCCACCAGCAGGGCAGGGAATGAGCAGTTCTTC; CDR3aa: CATSRAGNEQFF
j_gene: TRBJ2-2; v_gene: TRBV20-1; d_gene: NA; abundance: many; CDR3nt: TGCAGTGCTAGCCCGGGACACAAGAACACCGGGGAGCTGTTTTTT; CDR3aa: CSASPGHKNTGELFF
j_gene: TRBJ2-7; v_gene: TRBV28; d_gene: TRBD1; abundance: many; CDR3nt: TGTGCCAGCAGCCCTGACAGGGTAGGGCCCTACGAGCAGTACTTC; CDR3aa: CASSPDRVGPYEQYF
j_gene: TRBJ1-2; v_gene: TRBV5-1; d_gene: NA; abundance: NA; CDR3nt: TGCGCCAGCAGCCCGCGGGACATCTATGGCTACACCTTC; CDR3aa: CASSPRDIYGYTF
j_gene: TRBJ2-5; v_gene: TRBV4-3; d_gene: NA; abundance: few; CDR3nt: TGCGCCAGCAGCCGCGATGGGGGAAACGGGCAAGAGACCCAGTACTTC; CDR3aa: CASSRDGGNGQETQYF
j_gene: TRBJ1-1; v_gene: TRBV20-1; d_gene: NA; abundance: few; CDR3nt: TGCAGTGCTAGAGAGGGGGTTGAAGGAACTGAAGCTTTCTTT; CDR3aa: CSAREGVEGTEAFF
j_gene: TRBJ2-5; v_gene: TRBV6-5; d_gene: TRBD2; abundance: many; CDR3nt: TGTGCCAGCAGTTTCCAACTAGCGGGAGATTCGAAGGAGACCCAGTACTTC; CDR3aa: CASSFQLAGDSKETQYF
j_gene: TRBJ2-2; v_gene: TRBV7-2; d_gene: NA; abundance: NA; CDR3nt: TGTGCCAGCAGCCCGGCGCGAAACACCGGGGAGCTGTTTTTT; CDR3aa: CASSPARNTGELFF
j_gene: TRBJ2-7; v_gene: TRBV7-2; d_gene: TRBD2; abundance: few; CDR3nt: TGTGCCAGCAGGACCGGGACTACCAAGCAGTACTTC; CDR3aa: CASRTGTTKQYF
j_gene: TRBJ2-2; v_gene: TRBV5-1; d_gene: TRBD1; abundance: few; CDR3nt: TGCGCCAGCAGCTTGTCGACAGGGGCGAACACCGGGGAGCTGTTTTTT; CDR3aa: CASSLSTGANTGELFF